This T cell receptor (beta chain) was captured in a study of patients and donors after allogeneic stem cell transplantation. A single record per CDR3 protein comes from TCRdb applying MiXCR to the RT-PCR reads. The sample consists of 200,000 to 250,000 distinct CDR3 sequences, around 41% of them appearing once. CDR1 DFQATT and CDR2 SNEGSKA come from the germline V gene (reference sequence). V lost 3 bases and J lost 2, with 17 bases in between. There are 15 residues in the CDR3. The sequence derives from a human donor who was either an allogeneic HSCT recipient or a stem cell or donor lymphocyte infusion donor (not recorded which). It is not recorded whose cells these are; they may come from a transplant donor. The sequenced material came from blood, either unsorted or a sorted T cell fraction (not recorded which). The rearrangement joins TRBV20-1 to TRBJ2-7, with D perhaps TRBD1 (5 bases). The CDR3: CSASGFGASTYEQYF. For the CDR3, the DNA is TGCAGTGCTAGCGGTTTTGGGGCTTCAACCTACGAGCAGTACTTC.